Below are 21 T cell receptor beta chains sequenced from a single sample in a study of blood T cell repertoires in COVID-19. TCRdb's table, derived via immunoSEQ multiplex PCR, lists solely in-frame clones and lacks some. The table shows more than 140,000 clones, with 65% to 90% occurring only once. Sequencing input: peripheral blood. Source of these receptors: a woman aged 50 to 60 in a cohort sampled during active or convalescent COVID-19.

The chain has TRBV5-1 and TRBJ2-2, with TRBD1 as a possible D gene (5 bases). Germline V CDR1 and CDR2: SGHRS, YFSETQ. Trimming took off 0 bases at V and 6 bases at J, with 6 bases between the two ends. The CDR3 covers 13 residues. This CDR3 reads CASSLEGPGELFF. The CDR3 DNA follows: TGCGCCAGCAGCTTGGAGGGGCCCGGGGAGCTGTTTTTT.

The chain recombines TRBV6-5 with TRBJ2-1; 9 positions agree with TRBD2. The V segment lost 8 bases and the J segment 7 bases; nucleotides outside the gene matches: 6. Germline lookup yields CDR1 MNHEY and CDR2 SVGAGI. The length of the CDR3 is 13 residues. The CDR3 here is CASGLALRNEQFF. As DNA, the CDR3 is TGTGCCAGCGGACTAGCGTTAAGGAATGAGCAGTTCTTC.

This clone has just one count. The V gene is TRBV5-5, the J gene TRBJ1-1, with a tentative D call TRBD1 (6 bases). Germline-derived CDR1 and CDR2 are SGHKS and YYEKEE (reference sequence). There are 15 residues in the CDR3. V lost 2 bases and J lost 4, with 15 bases in between. The CDR3: CASSLEQGHGTEAFF. The CDR3, as DNA: TGTGCCAGCAGCTTAGAACAGGGCCACGGCACTGAAGCTTTCTTT.

The CDR3 DNA sequence: TGTGCCAGCAGCTTAGGCCGGACAGCTATGAACACTGAAGCTTTCTTT. Translated, it gives CASSLGRTAMNTEAFF. V gene TRBV7-9 combines with J gene TRBJ1-1; D may be TRBD1 (6 bases). Germline V lookup: CDR1 SEHNR, CDR2 FQNEAQ (reference sequence). This CDR3 comprises 16 residues. Trimming cost V 1 base and J 0 bases, with 12 bases left between them.

This chain links TRBV10-3 with TRBJ2-1; 8 nucleotides agree with TRBD2. Per germline, CDR1 ENHRY and CDR2 SYGVKD. V shed 7 bases and J 5 bases; nucleotides not matched to a gene: 4. The CDR3 runs to 13 residues. CDR3 DNA: TGTGCCATCAATCGGGGGGGGGACAATGAGCAGTTCTTC. Translation gives CAINRGGDNEQFF.

In DNA form, the CDR3 reads TGTGCCAGCAGCGGTCCCGCCCCCACAGGGGGCTATGGCTACACCTTC. Its translation: CASSGPAPTGGYGYTF. The chain combines TRBV9 with TRBJ1-2; 8 bases match TRBD1. V shed 3 bases and J 4 bases; nucleotides not matched to a gene: 11. This CDR3 has 16 residues. The germline V gene encodes CDR1 SGDLS and CDR2 YYNGEE.

This chain uses TRBV11-2 with TRBJ2-7; no definite D call. This CDR3 region has 14 residues. Per the germline V gene, CDR1 is SGHAT and CDR2 is FQNNGV. Trimming cost V 2 bases and J 1 base, with 9 bases left between them. DNA for the CDR3: TGTGCCAGCAGCTTACAAGACGGGTCCTACGAGCAGTACTTC. Its translation: CASSLQDGSYEQYF.

The J gene is TRBJ2-3, the V gene TRBV2; D might be TRBD2 (7 bases). V shed 7 bases and J shed 0 bases, with 11 bases lying between them. CDR1 and CDR2 (germline): SNHLY, FYNNEI. CDR3 length: 14 residues. The CDR3 DNA is TGTGCCAGCAAAGCGGGGACAAGCACAGATACGCAGTATTTT. Protein: CASKAGTSTDTQYF.

A few counts support this clone. The CDR3 bases are TGCGCCAGCAGCCAAGATGATAGAGATAGCAATCAGCCCCAGCATTTT. This codes for CASSQDDRDSNQPQHF. The gene calls are TRBV4-1 and TRBJ1-5, with D unresolved. The germline V gene encodes CDR1 MGHRA and CDR2 YSYEKL. This CDR3 comprises 16 residues. Between the trimmed V and J ends, which lost 0 bases and 0 bases, there was a span of 9 bases.

This clone appeared a few times. The chain joins TRBV4-3 to TRBJ1-3; TRBD1 aligns across 11 bases. This CDR3 has 18 residues. The V gene's germline CDR1 is LGHNA and CDR2 YSLEER. The ends lost 0 bases at V and 2 bases at J; junction bases unmatched: 6. This chain's CDR3 is CASSQEAGQGATGNTIYF. The CDR3 DNA reads TGCGCCAGCAGCCAAGAGGCTGGACAGGGGGCTACTGGAAACACCATATATTTT.

The chain has TRBV9 and TRBJ2-3; TRBD2 matches at 7 bases. The CDR3 runs to 14 residues. V lost 4 bases, J lost 5 bases, and 7 bases stayed unmatched. The germline gives CDR1 SGDLS, CDR2 YYNGEE. The CDR3 loop is CASSTTGGLDTQYF. In DNA, the CDR3 is TGTGCCAGCAGCACCACCGGGGGGTTAGATACGCAGTATTTT.

The gene calls are TRBV5-4 and TRBJ2-5; D is perhaps TRBD2 (6 bases). Germline V gene sequence: CDR1 SGHNT, CDR2 YYREEE (reference sequence). V was shortened by 0 bases and J by 4 bases, with 10 bases between the two germline ends. This CDR3 spans 14 amino acids. CDR3 in amino acids: CASSLVGRTETQYF. The CDR3 DNA follows: TGTGCCAGCAGCTTGGTAGGGAGGACAGAGACCCAGTACTTC.

The J gene is TRBJ1-3, the V gene TRBV5-5, with D unclear. Per the germline V gene, CDR1 is SGHKS and CDR2 is YYEKEE (reference sequence). V gave up 0 bases and J gave up 0 bases, with 7 bases separating them. The CDR3 spans 15 residues. The CDR3 loop is CASSLGAASGNTIYF. The CDR3 DNA reads TGTGCCAGCAGCTTGGGGGCAGCCTCTGGAAACACCATATATTTT.

J is TRBJ1-5 and V is TRBV30; 7 nucleotides match TRBD1. The V gene end was trimmed by 2 bases and the J gene end by 2 bases; junction bases not matched to a gene: 3. The germline gives CDR1 GTSNPN, CDR2 SVGIG (reference sequence). The CDR3 has 14 amino acids. The CDR3 is CAWSRGQGNQPQHF. The CDR3 nucleotides read TGTGCCTGGAGTAGGGGGCAGGGCAATCAGCCCCAGCATTTT.

The V gene is TRBV6-5, the J gene TRBJ2-5, with D possibly TRBD1 on 5 matching bases. CDR1 MNHEY and CDR2 SVGAGI come from the germline V gene. Trimming cost V 8 bases and J 4 bases, with 17 bases left between them. This CDR3 has 14 amino acids. CDR3: CASQWSRVRETQYF. CDR3 nucleotides: TGTGCCAGCCAGTGGTCCAGGGTGCGAGAGACCCAGTACTTC.

This clone has just a few counts. This chain joins TRBV7-8 and TRBJ2-1; the match to TRBD2 covers 7 bases. The V segment lost 2 bases and the J segment 7 bases; nucleotides outside the gene matches: 11. CDR1 and CDR2 from the germline V gene are SGHVS and FQNEAQ. This CDR3 is 16 amino acids long. CDR3 DNA: TGTGCCAGCAGCTTAAGAGAAGCGGGGTTGAGTAATGAGCAGTTCTTC. As protein: CASSLREAGLSNEQFF.

The chain carries TRBV10-3 and TRBJ2-2; 10 bases agree with TRBD1. With V trimmed by 4 bases and J by 2 bases, 4 bases remained unmatched. There are 16 residues in the CDR3. CDR1 and CDR2 (germline): ENHRY, SYGVKD. CDR3 DNA sequence: TGTGCCATCAGTGCGGGGACAGGGGCCAACACCGGGGAGCTGTTTTTT. It yields the protein CAISAGTGANTGELFF.

The CDR3 reads CAISESGRPGEQFF. CDR3 DNA sequence: TGTGCCATCAGTGAGTCGGGCAGGCCCGGTGAGCAGTTCTTC. J is TRBJ2-1 and V is TRBV10-3; D remains ambiguous. Germline CDR1 ENHRY, CDR2 SYGVKD. The CDR3 spans 14 residues. V lost 0 bases and J 9 bases, leaving 12 bases between the germline ends.

The chain employs TRBV29-1 and TRBJ2-4, with a weak D call TRBD2 (5 bases). V dropped 7 bases and J dropped 2 bases, with 12 bases sitting between them. The germline CDR1 and CDR2 sequences are SQVTM and ANQGSEA. The CDR3 sequence is 13 residues long. The chain's CDR3 is CSALGVPKNIQYF. CDR3 in DNA: TGCAGCGCCCTCGGGGTACCCAAAAACATTCAGTACTTC.

This chain uses TRBV19 with TRBJ2-2; D is undetermined. CDR1 is LNHDA, CDR2 SQIVND, per germline (reference sequence). This CDR3 contains 13 residues. Trimming cost V 2 bases and J 1 base, with 2 bases left between them. For the CDR3, the DNA is TGTGCCAGTAGTATACAGAACACCGGGGAGCTGTTTTTT. This gives the protein CASSIQNTGELFF. The whole variable domain, filled in from reference TRBV19 and TRBJ2-2, reads DGGITQSPKYLFRKEGQNVTLSCEQNLNHDAMYWYRQDPGQGLRLIYYSQIVNDFQKGDIAEGYSVSREKKESFPLTVTSAQKNPTAFYLCASSIQNTGELFFGEGSRLTVL.

CDR3 protein: CASRKPGQGTEAFF. The CDR3 nucleotides read TGTGCCAGCAGGAAACCGGGACAGGGCACTGAAGCTTTCTTT. The chain carries TRBV6-5 and TRBJ1-1; 9 bases agree with TRBD1. Germline assignment: CDR1 MNHEY and CDR2 SVGAGI. J was trimmed by 4 bases and V by 6 bases; bases with no gene match: 6. This CDR3 spans 14 amino acids.